This TCR beta chain is from a study of long-term antiretroviral therapy in people with HIV. Version v3.0 of the immunoSEQ assay was performed at survey level. Some clones are missing from TCRdb's copy, which holds only in-frame ones; the method was immunoSEQ multiplex PCR. There are about 28,000 clones in the sample; 95% occur only once, and around 3.1% lies in the top ten. CDR1 is SGHRS and CDR2 is YFSETQ in the germline V gene. CDR3 size: 13 residues. The V gene is TRBV5-1, the J gene TRBJ2-5; D not resolved. The DNA end is more similar to TRBJ2-7, so the J call may be wrong. The sample consisted of unsorted PBMCs, taken 5.3 years after starting antiretroviral therapy. The TCR comes from a man aged 45-60 years with HIV. CDR3 sequence reads: CASSSGHLYEQYF. DNA of the CDR3: TGCGCCAGCAGCTCGGGCCACCTCTACGAGCAGTACTTC.